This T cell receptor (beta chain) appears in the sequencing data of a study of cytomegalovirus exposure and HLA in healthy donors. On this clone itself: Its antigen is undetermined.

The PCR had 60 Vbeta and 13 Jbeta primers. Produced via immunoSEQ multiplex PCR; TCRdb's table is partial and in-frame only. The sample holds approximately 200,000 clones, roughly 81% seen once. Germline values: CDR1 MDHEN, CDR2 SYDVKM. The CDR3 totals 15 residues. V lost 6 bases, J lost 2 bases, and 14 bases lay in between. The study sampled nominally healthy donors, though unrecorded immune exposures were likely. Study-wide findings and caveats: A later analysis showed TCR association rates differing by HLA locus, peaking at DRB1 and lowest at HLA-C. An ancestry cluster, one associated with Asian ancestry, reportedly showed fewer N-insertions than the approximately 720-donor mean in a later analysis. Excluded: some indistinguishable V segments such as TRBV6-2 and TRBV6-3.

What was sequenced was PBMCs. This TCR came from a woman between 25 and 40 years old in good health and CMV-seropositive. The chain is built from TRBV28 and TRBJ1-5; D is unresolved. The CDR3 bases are TGTGCCAGCAGGCCTCTCCCTGGGCGCAATCAGCCCCAGCATTTT. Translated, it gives CASRPLPGRNQPQHF.